The TCR beta chain under discussion was sequenced for a study of cytomegalovirus exposure and HLA in healthy donors. With respect to this clone: What it binds is unknown.

PCR amplification relied on 60 Vbeta primers (plus 13 Jbeta primers). Profiling relied on immunoSEQ multiplex PCR, and the TCRdb table lists in-frame clones only, not all of them. Its table records approximately 150,000 clones. These donors counted as nominally healthy when sampled, but unrecorded immune exposures were likely. General observations from the study: A missense variant in DCLRE1C was later tied to TCR beta V- and J-gene trimming. With DRB1 most and HLA-C fewest, TCR association rates differed between HLA loci in a later analysis.

Germline lookup yields CDR1 KGHSH and CDR2 LQKENI. Trimming left V 5 bases short and J 1 base short, with 11 bases between. The length of the CDR3 is 14 residues. The sequence derives from a male donor in good health and CMV-seronegative. The chain has TRBV18 and TRBJ1-2; D is ambiguous. Sequencing used PBMCs. CDR3 amino acids: CASSFSEFNYGYTF. In nucleotides, the CDR3 is TGTGCCAGCTCATTTTCGGAGTTTAACTATGGCTACACCTTC.